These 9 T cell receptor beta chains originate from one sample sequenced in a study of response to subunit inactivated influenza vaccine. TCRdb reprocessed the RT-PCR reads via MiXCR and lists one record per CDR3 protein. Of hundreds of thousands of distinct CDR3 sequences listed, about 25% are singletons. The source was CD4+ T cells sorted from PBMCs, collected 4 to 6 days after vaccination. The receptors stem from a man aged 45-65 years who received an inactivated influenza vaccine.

This CDR3 reads CSEGRGINEQFF. CDR3 coding DNA: TGCAGTGAAGGGAGGGGGATCAATGAGCAGTTCTTC. V usage is TRBV20-1 and J usage is TRBJ2-1; TRBD2 might be the D (7 bases). V was trimmed by 7 bases and J by 6 bases, leaving 13 bases between them. The CDR3 loop spans 12 amino acids. Germline V gives CDR1 DFQATT, CDR2 SNEGSKA (reference sequence).

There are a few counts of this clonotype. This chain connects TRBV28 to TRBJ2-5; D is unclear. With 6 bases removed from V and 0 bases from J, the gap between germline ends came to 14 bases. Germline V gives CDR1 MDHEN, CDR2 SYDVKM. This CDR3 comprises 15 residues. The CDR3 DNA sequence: TGTGCCAGCAGACCAACAGTGGGCAACCAAGAGACCCAGTACTTC. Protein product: CASRPTVGNQETQYF. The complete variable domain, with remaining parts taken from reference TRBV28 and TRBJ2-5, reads DVKVTQSSRYLVKRTGEKVFLECVQDMDHENMFWYRQDPGLGLRLIYFSYDVKMKEKGDIPEGYSVSREKKERFSLILESASTNQTSMYLCASRPTVGNQETQYFGPGTRLLVL.

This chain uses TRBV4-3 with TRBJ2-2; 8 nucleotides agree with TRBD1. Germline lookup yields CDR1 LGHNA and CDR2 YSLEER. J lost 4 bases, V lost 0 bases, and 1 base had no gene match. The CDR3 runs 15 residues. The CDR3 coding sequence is TGCGCCAGCAGCCAAGAAGGACAGGGCACCGGGGAGCTGTTTTTT. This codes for CASSQEGQGTGELFF.

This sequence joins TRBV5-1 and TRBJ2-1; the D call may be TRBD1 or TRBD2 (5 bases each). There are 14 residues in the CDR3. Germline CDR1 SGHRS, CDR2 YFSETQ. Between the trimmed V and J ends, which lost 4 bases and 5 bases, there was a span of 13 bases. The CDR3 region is CASSPGTAHNEQFF. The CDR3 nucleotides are TGCGCCAGCAGCCCCGGGACGGCCCACAATGAGCAGTTCTTC.

The CDR3 nucleotides read TGCGCCAGCAGCCAAGGGGCGGGGGGGGATACGCAGTATTTT. Translated, it gives CASSQGAGGDTQYF. The chain couples TRBV4-3 to TRBJ2-3; TRBD2 agrees at 9 bases. CDR1 is LGHNA and CDR2 is YSLEER in the germline V gene. The CDR3 length is 14 residues. The ends lost 1 base at V and 6 bases at J; junction bases unmatched: 2.

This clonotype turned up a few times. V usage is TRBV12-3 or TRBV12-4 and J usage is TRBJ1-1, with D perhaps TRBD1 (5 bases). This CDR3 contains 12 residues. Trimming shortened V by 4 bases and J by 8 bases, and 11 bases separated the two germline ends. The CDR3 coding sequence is TGTGCCAGCAGTTCCAGGGAATTAGAAGCTTTCTTT. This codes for CASSSRELEAFF.

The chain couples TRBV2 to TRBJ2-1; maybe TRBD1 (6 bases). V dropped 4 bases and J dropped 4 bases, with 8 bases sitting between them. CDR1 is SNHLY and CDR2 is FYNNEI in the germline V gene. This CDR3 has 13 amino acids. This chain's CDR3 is CASSGDRYNEQFF. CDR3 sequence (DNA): TGTGCCAGCAGTGGCGACAGGTACAATGAGCAGTTCTTC.

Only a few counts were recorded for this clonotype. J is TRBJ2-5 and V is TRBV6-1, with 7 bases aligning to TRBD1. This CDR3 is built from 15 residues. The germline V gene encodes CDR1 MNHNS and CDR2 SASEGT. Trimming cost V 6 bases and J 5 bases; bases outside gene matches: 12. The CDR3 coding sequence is TGTGCCAGCAGCCCCGGGACAGCCCGGGGCGAGACCCAGTACTTC. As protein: CASSPGTARGETQYF.

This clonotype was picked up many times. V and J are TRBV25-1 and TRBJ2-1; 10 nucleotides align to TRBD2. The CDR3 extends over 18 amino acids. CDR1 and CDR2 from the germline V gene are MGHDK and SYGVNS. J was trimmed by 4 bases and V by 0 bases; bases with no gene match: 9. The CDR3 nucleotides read TGTGCCAGCAGTGAATACCCTAGCGGGAGCGGGAGGTACAATGAGCAGTTCTTC. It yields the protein CASSEYPSGSGRYNEQFF. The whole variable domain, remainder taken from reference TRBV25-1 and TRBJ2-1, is EADIYQTPRYLVIGTGKKITLECSQTMGHDKMYWYQQDPGMELHLIHYSYGVNSTEKGDLSSESTVSRIRTEHFPLTLESARPSHTSQYLCASSEYPSGSGRYNEQFFGPGTRLTVL.